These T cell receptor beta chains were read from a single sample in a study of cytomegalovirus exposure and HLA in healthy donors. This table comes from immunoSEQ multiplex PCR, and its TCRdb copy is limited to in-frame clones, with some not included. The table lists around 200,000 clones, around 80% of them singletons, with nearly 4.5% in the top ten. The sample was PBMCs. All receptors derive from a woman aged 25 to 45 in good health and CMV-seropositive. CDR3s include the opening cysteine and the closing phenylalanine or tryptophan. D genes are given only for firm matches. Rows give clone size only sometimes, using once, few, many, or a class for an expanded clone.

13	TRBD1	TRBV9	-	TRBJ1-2	CASSLRQGDGYTF	TGTGCCAGCAGCCTACGACAGGGGGATGGCTACACCTTC
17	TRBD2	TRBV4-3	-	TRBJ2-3	CASSAGGGGGATDTQYF	TGCGCCAGCAGCGCGGGCGGGGGCGGGGGGGCAACAGATACGCAGTATTTT
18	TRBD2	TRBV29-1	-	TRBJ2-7	CSVDSVGKTSGASYEQYF	TGCAGCGTTGACAGTGTCGGAAAAACTAGCGGGGCCTCCTACGAGCAGTACTTC
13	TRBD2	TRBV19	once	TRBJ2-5	CASSRAGGETQYF	TGTGCCAGTAGTAGAGCGGGAGGAGAGACCCAGTACTTC
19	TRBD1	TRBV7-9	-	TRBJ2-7	CASSTLTYNPDRELYEQYF	TGTGCCAGCAGCACCCTTACCTACAATCCGGACAGGGAGCTCTACGAGCAGTACTTC
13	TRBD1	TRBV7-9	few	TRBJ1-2	CASSPTGYYGYTF	TGTGCCAGCAGCCCGACAGGGTACTATGGCTACACCTTC
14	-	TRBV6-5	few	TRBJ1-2	CASSRLSGNYGYTF	TGTGCCAGCAGTCGCCTTTCGGGGAATTATGGCTACACCTTC
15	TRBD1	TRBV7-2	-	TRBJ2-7	CASSATGTGDNEQYF	TGTGCCAGCAGCGCAACCGGGACAGGGGATAACGAGCAGTACTTC
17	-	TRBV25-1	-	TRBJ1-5	CASSESTSGVRGQPQHF	TGTGCCAGCAGTGAATCGACTTCAGGGGTCCGTGGTCAGCCCCAGCATTTT
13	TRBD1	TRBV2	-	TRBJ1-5	CASSTYRGQPQHF	TGTGCCAGCAGTACTTACAGGGGTCAGCCCCAGCATTTT
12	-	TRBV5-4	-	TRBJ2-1	CASSFGTDREFF	TGTGCCAGCAGCTTCGGGACTGATAGGGAGTTCTTC
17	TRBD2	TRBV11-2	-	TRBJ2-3	CASSPRGLAGGKDTQYF	TGTGCCAGCAGCCCTAGGGGACTAGCGGGGGGGAAAGATACGCAGTATTTT
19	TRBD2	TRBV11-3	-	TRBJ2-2	CASSLDSGGLAGGTGELFF	TGTGCCAGCAGCTTAGATTCAGGAGGACTAGCGGGGGGCACCGGGGAGCTGTTTTTT
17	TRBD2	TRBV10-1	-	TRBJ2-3	CASSGLAGETRGDTQYF	TGCGCCAGCAGTGGACTAGCGGGGGAGACCAGAGGAGATACGCAGTATTTT
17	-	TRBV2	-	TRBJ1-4	CASRPNRAEGHNEKLFF	TGTGCCAGCAGACCGAACAGAGCGGAGGGTCATAATGAAAAACTGTTTTTT
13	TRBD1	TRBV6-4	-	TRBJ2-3	CARGGGSTDTQYF	TGTGCCAGAGGGGGCGGGAGCACAGATACGCAGTATTTT
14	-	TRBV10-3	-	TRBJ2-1	CAISEPGANNEQFF	TGTGCCATCAGTGAACCGGGAGCCAACAATGAGCAGTTCTTC
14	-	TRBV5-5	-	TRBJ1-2	CASSPLPGHLGYTF	TGTGCCAGCAGCCCCCTCCCGGGACATCTTGGCTACACCTTC
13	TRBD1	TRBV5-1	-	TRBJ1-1	CASSFTGGTEAFF	TGCGCCAGCAGCTTTACAGGGGGCACTGAAGCTTTCTTT
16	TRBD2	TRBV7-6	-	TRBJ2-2	CASSRGLAGRTGELFF	TGTGCCAGCAGCCGAGGACTAGCGGGCCGAACCGGGGAGCTGTTTTTT
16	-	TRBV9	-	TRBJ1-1	CASSGGAGTMNTEAFF	TGTGCCAGTAGCGGCGGAGCGGGCACCATGAACACTGAAGCTTTCTTT
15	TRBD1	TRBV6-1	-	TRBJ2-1	CASSNPGQGYNEQFF	TGTGCCAGCAGTAACCCGGGACAGGGATACAATGAGCAGTTCTTC
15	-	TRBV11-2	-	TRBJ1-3	CASSYPSEEGNTIYF	TGTGCCAGCAGCTACCCCAGCGAAGAGGGAAACACCATATATTTT
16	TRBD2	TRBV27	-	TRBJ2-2	CASSRGLAGNTGELFF	TGTGCCAGCAGCCGGGGACTAGCGGGAAACACCGGGGAGCTGTTTTTT
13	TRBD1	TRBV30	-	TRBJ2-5	CALSRDSQETQYF	TGTGCCTTATCCAGGGACAGCCAAGAGACCCAGTACTTC
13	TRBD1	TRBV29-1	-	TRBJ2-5	CSTTQGAHETQYF	TGCAGCACAACACAGGGGGCGCATGAGACCCAGTACTTC
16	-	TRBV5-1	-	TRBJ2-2	CASSLIGGINTGELFF	TGCGCCAGCAGCTTGATTGGCGGGATTAATACCGGGGAGCTGTTTTTT
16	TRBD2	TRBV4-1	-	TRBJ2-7	CASSQVFSAGGYEQYF	TGCGCCAGCAGCCAGGTCTTCTCGGCGGGGGGCTACGAGCAGTACTTC
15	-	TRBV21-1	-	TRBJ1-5	CASSRDRPGNQPQHF	TGTGCCAGCAGCAGGGACAGGCCCGGCAATCAGCCCCAGCATTTT
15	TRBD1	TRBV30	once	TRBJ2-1	CAWSQGVSSYNEQFF	TGTGCCTGGAGTCAGGGGGTTAGCTCCTACAATGAGCAGTTCTTC
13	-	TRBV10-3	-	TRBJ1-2	CAISEPDSYGYTF	TGTGCCATCAGTGAGCCAGACAGCTATGGCTACACCTTC
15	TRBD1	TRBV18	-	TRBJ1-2	CASSPSDDRDYGYTF	TGTGCCAGCTCACCTTCCGATGACAGGGACTATGGCTACACCTTC
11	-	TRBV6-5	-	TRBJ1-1	CASVLNTEAFF	TGTGCCAGCGTCCTAAACACTGAAGCTTTCTTT
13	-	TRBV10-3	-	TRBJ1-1	CAISEWGNTEAFF	TGTGCCATCAGTGAGTGGGGCAACACTGAAGCTTTCTTT
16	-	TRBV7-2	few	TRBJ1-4	CASSLGGQGHPGKLFF	TGTGCCAGCAGCTTAGGGGGGCAGGGCCACCCAGGAAAACTGTTTTTT
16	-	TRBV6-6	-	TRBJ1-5	CASSPNGGGSNQPQHF	TGTGCCAGCAGTCCTAATGGGGGGGGTAGCAATCAGCCCCAGCATTTT
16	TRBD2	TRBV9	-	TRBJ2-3	CASSPRTSGRSDTQYF	TGTGCCAGCAGCCCGCGGACTAGCGGGAGATCGGATACGCAGTATTTT
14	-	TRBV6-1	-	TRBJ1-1	CASSNTYISTEAFF	TGTGCCAGCAGTAACACATATATCTCCACTGAAGCTTTCTTT
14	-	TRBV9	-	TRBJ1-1	CASSKDSPNTEAFF	TGTGCCAGCAGCAAGGACTCTCCAAACACTGAAGCTTTCTTT
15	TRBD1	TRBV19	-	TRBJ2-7	CASSWGTGQSYEQYF	TGTGCCAGTAGCTGGGGGACAGGGCAGTCCTACGAGCAGTACTTC
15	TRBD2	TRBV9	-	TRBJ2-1	CASSATSGGYNEQFF	TGTGCCAGCAGCGCTACTAGCGGGGGCTACAATGAGCAGTTCTTC
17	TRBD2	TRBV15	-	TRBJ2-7	CATSRAGGTSGRYEQYF	TGTGCCACCAGCAGAGCGGGGGGGACTAGCGGGAGATACGAGCAGTACTTC
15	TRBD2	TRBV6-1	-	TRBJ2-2	CASSLAGGPTGELFF	TGTGCCAGCTCACTAGCGGGGGGGCCTACCGGGGAGCTGTTTTTT
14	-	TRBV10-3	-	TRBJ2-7	CAIQDSTGSYEQYF	TGTGCCATCCAGGATTCCACAGGCTCCTACGAGCAGTACTTC